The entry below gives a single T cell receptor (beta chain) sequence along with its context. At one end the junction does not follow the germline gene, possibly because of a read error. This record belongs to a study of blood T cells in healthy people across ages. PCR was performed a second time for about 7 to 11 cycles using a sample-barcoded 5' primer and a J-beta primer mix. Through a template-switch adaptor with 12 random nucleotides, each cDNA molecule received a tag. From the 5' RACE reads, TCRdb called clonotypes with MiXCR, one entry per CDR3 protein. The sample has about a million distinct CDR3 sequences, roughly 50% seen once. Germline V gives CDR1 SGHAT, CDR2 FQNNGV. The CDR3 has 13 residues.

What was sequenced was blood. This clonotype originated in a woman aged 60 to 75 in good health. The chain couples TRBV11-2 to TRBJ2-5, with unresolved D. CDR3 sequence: CASRGSLGQIINF. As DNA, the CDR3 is TGTGCCAGCAGAGGTAGTCTCGGGCAGATAATAAACTTC.